This T cell receptor (beta chain) was obtained from a study of cytomegalovirus exposure and HLA in healthy donors. It was with 60 Vbeta and 13 Jbeta primers that the PCR ran. The method was immunoSEQ multiplex PCR; TCRdb's version includes in-frame clones alone and lacks a portion of them. In total, the table holds about 200,000 clones. Healthy individuals who donated bone marrow served as the donors. Study-wide results and limits: Within a later analysis, the majority of CMV-associated TCR beta chains appeared HLA-restricted.

Comments on this clone: The antigen remains undetermined. Different DNA sequences within this sample yield the same CDR3.

This CDR3 is 13 amino acids long. Germline CDR1 is SGHVS and CDR2 is FQNEAQ. V was shortened by 4 bases and J by 1 base, with 7 bases between the two germline ends. The clonotype comes from a man in his thirties or forties in good health and CMV-seronegative. This sequence joins TRBV7-8 and TRBJ1-1; D is possibly TRBD1 (5 bases). Sequenced sample: PBMCs. The CDR3 nucleotides read TGTGCCAGCAGCTCAGACAGGAACACTGAAGCTTTCTTT. It translates to CASSSDRNTEAFF.